The 29 T cell receptor beta chains presented below share a single source sample, sequenced in a study of blood T cell repertoires in COVID-19 (dated by TCRdb to about 2020). Libraries came from the immunoSEQ multiplex PCR assay. TCRdb retrieved this table from immuneACCESS and kept in-frame rearrangements only. Not all clones are present; in checked studies, unresolved V genes account for under half, and no reason is known for the remainder. A total of about 14,000 clones appear in this sample, 80% to 90% of them only once. Around 3.3% of the sample goes to the ten largest clones. The sequenced material came from peripheral blood. The receptors derive from a human donor in a cohort sampled during active COVID-19.

The V call is TRBV5-5, the J call TRBJ2-3; D gene unclear. The CDR3 runs to 13 residues. Germline CDR1 SGHKS, CDR2 YYEKEE (reference sequence). Deletions cut 4 bases from V and 1 base from J, with 7 bases between. The DNA of the CDR3 is TGTGCCAGCAGCCCGCCGGGCACAGATACGCAGTATTTT. As protein: CASSPPGTDTQYF. Filled out from reference TRBV5-5 and TRBJ2-3, the complete variable domain reads DAGVTQSPTHLIKTRGQQVTLRCSPISGHKSVSWYQQVLGQGPQFIFQYYEKEERGRGNFPDRFSARQFPNYSSELNVNALLLGDSALYLCASSPPGTDTQYFGPGTRLTVL.

The rearrangement links TRBV2 to TRBJ1-5; D gene ambiguous. CDR3 length: 15 amino acids. The V gene lost 2 bases and the J gene lost 6 bases, with 14 bases spanning the gap. Germline loops: CDR1 SNHLY, CDR2 FYNNEI. The CDR3 sequence: CASSENPGRIQPQHF. In DNA form, the CDR3 reads TGTGCCAGCAGTGAAAACCCTGGGCGTATTCAGCCCCAGCATTTT.

The chain is built from TRBV10-3 and TRBJ2-3; TRBD1 matches 11 bases. V lost 7 bases to trimming and J lost 3 bases; unmatched junction nucleotides: 3. The CDR3 extends over 14 amino acids. The V gene's germline CDR1 is ENHRY and CDR2 SYGVKD. CDR3 region: CAIKGQGGTDTQYF. DNA of the CDR3: TGTGCCATCAAGGGACAGGGGGGGACAGATACGCAGTATTTT.

This clone was seen a handful of times. The CDR3, as DNA: TGTGCCAGCAGCCAAGATGCTTTCTTAGCGGCTAGCACAGATACGCAGTATTTT. Encoded protein: CASSQDAFLAASTDTQYF. The chain carries TRBV14 and TRBJ2-3, with D possibly being TRBD2 (6 bases). V shed 0 bases and J shed 0 bases, with 16 bases lying between them. The CDR3 totals 18 residues. Germline V lookup: CDR1 SGHDN, CDR2 FVKESK.

The chain combines TRBV5-6 with TRBJ2-1; possibly TRBD1 for D (5 bases). There are 11 residues in the CDR3. Germline CDR1 is SGHDT and CDR2 is YYEEEE. V lost 4 bases, J lost 9 bases, and 8 bases lay in between. The CDR3 is CASSQTGEQFF. The CDR3 nucleotides are TGTGCCAGCAGCCAAACAGGTGAGCAGTTCTTC.

The chain employs TRBV25-1 and TRBJ1-2; 10 nucleotides line up with TRBD1. Germline CDR1 MGHDK, CDR2 SYGVNS. The CDR3 consists of 16 residues. J was trimmed by 4 bases and V by 2 bases; bases with no gene match: 7. CDR3 in amino acids: CASSELGQGSRYGYTF. The CDR3 nucleotides are TGTGCCAGCAGTGAACTGGGACAGGGGAGTCGCTATGGCTACACCTTC.

In this sample, this clone turned up once. The chain is built from TRBV19 and TRBJ1-1, with TRBD1 matching over 11 bases. V lost 7 bases, J lost 4 bases, and 5 bases stayed unmatched. The CDR3 has 14 residues. Germline assignment: CDR1 LNHDA and CDR2 SQIVND (reference sequence). CDR3 nucleotide sequence: TGTGCCAGTACTGCCGGGACAGGGGGCACTGAAGCTTTCTTT. The encoded protein is CASTAGTGGTEAFF.

The DNA for the CDR3 is TGTGCCAGTAGTACGACAGGGGCCGACCAGCCCCAGCATTTT. Translating it yields CASSTTGADQPQHF. The chain employs TRBV19 and TRBJ1-5, with 8 positions matching TRBD1. The V gene's germline CDR1 is LNHDA and CDR2 SQIVND (reference sequence). CDR3 length: 14 residues. V shed 4 bases, J shed 7 bases, and the junction held 6 bases outside the gene matches.

The rearrangement uses TRBV9 and TRBJ2-6; TRBD1 is a possible D gene (6 bases). The CDR3 covers 17 residues. V lost 4 bases to trimming and J lost 0 bases, with 14 bases between them. Germline V lookup: CDR1 SGDLS, CDR2 YYNGEE. CDR3 in DNA: TGTGCCAGCAGCATTTGGGACACTAGCTCTGGGGCCAACGTCCTGACTTTC. It specifies CASSIWDTSSGANVLTF.

The sample holds one count of this clone. The chain has TRBV27 and TRBJ1-1, with TRBD1 as a possible D gene (5 bases). The V end lost 11 bases, the J end lost 8 bases, and 18 bases lay between the germline ends. This CDR3 is 12 amino acids long. Germline V gene lookup returns CDR1 MNHEY and CDR2 SMNVEV (reference sequence). The chain's CDR3 is CAAGGPNPEAFF. The CDR3 DNA sequence: TGTGCCGCGGGGGGTCCAAACCCCGAAGCTTTCTTT.

The chain has TRBV5-8 and TRBJ1-5, with TRBD1 matching 10 bases. Germline V lookup: CDR1 SGHTS, CDR2 YDEGEE. The CDR3 sequence is 18 residues long. J was trimmed by 0 bases and V by 0 bases; bases with no gene match: 6. The chain's CDR3 is CASSLEDRGSYSNQPQHF. The DNA for the CDR3 is TGTGCCAGCAGCTTGGAGGACAGGGGGTCCTATAGCAATCAGCCCCAGCATTTT.

Only one count was recorded for this clone. The gene calls are TRBV5-1 and TRBJ2-2; D perhaps matches TRBD1 (6 bases). The CDR3 contains 15 residues. Trimming removed 1 base from V and 5 bases from J, with 12 bases in between. Germline loops: CDR1 SGHRS, CDR2 YFSETQ. CDR3 residues: CASSLNRAGTGELFF. Here the CDR3 DNA reads TGCGCCAGCAGCTTGAACAGGGCCGGGACCGGGGAGCTGTTTTTT.

CDR3 region: CASSDRQGNYGYTF. DNA of the CDR3: TGCGCCAGCAGCGATAGACAGGGGAACTATGGCTACACCTTC. The V and J genes are TRBV5-1 and TRBJ1-2; 8 bases match TRBD1. The V gene's germline CDR1 is SGHRS and CDR2 YFSETQ. V was clipped by 4 bases and J by 2 bases; unmatched bases: 4. The CDR3 has 14 residues.

The chain links TRBV7-8 to TRBJ2-1, with 11 nucleotides matching TRBD1. Per germline, CDR1 SGHVS and CDR2 FQNEAQ. CDR3 length equals 15 residues. Trimming took 3 bases from V and 6 from J; bases not matched to a gene: 4. The CDR3: CASSLGQGVGNEQFF. DNA for the CDR3: TGTGCCAGCAGCTTGGGACAGGGGGTCGGCAATGAGCAGTTCTTC.

The table lists this clone with a count of one. The chain recombines TRBV19 with TRBJ2-2; 9 bases align to TRBD2. CDR1 and CDR2 from the germline V gene are LNHDA and SQIVND (reference sequence). The CDR3 has 14 residues. V lost 5 bases to trimming and J lost 5 bases; unmatched junction nucleotides: 3. CDR3 sequence (DNA): TGTGCCAGTAGTGTCGGACTAGCGACCGGGGAGCTGTTTTTT. Translation gives CASSVGLATGELFF.

In nucleotides, the CDR3 is TGTGCCAGCAGTCTCGGAGGCGGGCCCTACGAGCAGTACTTC. It yields the protein CASSLGGGPYEQYF. The rearrangement joins TRBV27 to TRBJ2-7, with D perhaps matching TRBD2 (5 bases). Trimming stripped 5 bases from V and 2 bases from J, with 13 bases between. Germline V gene sequence: CDR1 MNHEY, CDR2 SMNVEV (reference sequence). The CDR3 runs 14 residues.

The gene calls are TRBV9 and TRBJ1-5, with D possibly being TRBD1 (5 bases). V lost 0 bases and J 3 bases, leaving 7 bases between the germline ends. The germline gives CDR1 SGDLS, CDR2 YYNGEE. The CDR3 contains 14 residues. CDR3 region: CASSVGGSNQPQHF. The CDR3 bases are TGTGCCAGCAGCGTAGGGGGCTCCAATCAGCCCCAGCATTTT.

The chain links TRBV3-1 (or the pseudogene TRBV3-2) to TRBJ1-4, with 7 positions matching TRBD1. This CDR3 contains 11 residues. Losses at the gene ends were 6 bases for V and 12 bases for J; bases not matched to a gene: 4. Germline CDR1 is LGHDT and CDR2 is YNNKEL (reference sequence). This chain's CDR3 is CASSFTGELFF. The DNA for the CDR3 is TGTGCCAGCAGTTTTACAGGGGAACTGTTTTTT.

The V and J genes are TRBV5-1 and TRBJ1-1; 9 bases line up with TRBD1. With V trimmed by 4 bases and J by 4 bases, 11 bases remained unmatched. This CDR3 spans 16 amino acids. Germline assignment: CDR1 SGHRS and CDR2 YFSETQ. CDR3 DNA sequence: TGCGCCAGCAGCAACAAACCGGGACAGGGTGCCACTGAAGCTTTCTTT. Protein product: CASSNKPGQGATEAFF.

This sequence joins TRBV10-1 and TRBJ2-2, with no clear D. The V end lost 10 bases, the J end lost 5 bases, and 5 bases lay between the germline ends. Looked up from germline, CDR1 is WNHNN and CDR2 is SYGVQD (reference sequence). CDR3 length: 10 amino acids. The CDR3 nucleotides read TGCGCCATTTATACCGGGGAGCTGTTTTTT. Translated, it gives CAIYTGELFF.

V is TRBV2 and J is TRBJ1-5, with TRBD1 matching 10 bases. This CDR3 region has 15 residues. Germline V gene lookup returns CDR1 SNHLY and CDR2 FYNNEI. V was pared by 8 bases and J by 4 bases, with 8 bases of the junction left unmatched. CDR3 sequence (DNA): TGTGCCAGCTGTGGGGACAGGGGATCAAATCAGCCCCAGCATTTT. Its protein is CASCGDRGSNQPQHF.

The J gene is TRBJ1-2, the V gene TRBV7-2; D is unresolved. V was clipped by 5 bases and J by 4 bases, with 8 bases between them. Per germline, CDR1 SGHTA and CDR2 FQGNSA. The CDR3 is 12 amino acids. CDR3 coding DNA: TGTGCCAGCAGCCCCGACACCTATGGCTACACCTTC. This codes for CASSPDTYGYTF.

This sequence joins TRBV9 and TRBJ2-1, with D possibly TRBD1 on 6 matching bases. Per the germline V gene, CDR1 is SGDLS and CDR2 is YYNGEE. CDR3 length: 15 amino acids. V was shortened by 4 bases and J by 2 bases, with 13 bases between the two germline ends. The CDR3 region has the DNA TGTGCCAGCAGCATCGGACAGTCTACCTACAATGAGCAGTTCTTC. Protein: CASSIGQSTYNEQFF.

V and J are TRBV11-1 and TRBJ1-1; maybe TRBD1 (6 bases). V was trimmed by 5 bases and J by 3 bases, leaving 16 bases between them. Germline CDR1 SGHAT, CDR2 FQDESV (reference sequence). The length of the CDR3 is 15 residues. This CDR3 is CASSGEGGYDTEAFF. The CDR3 region has the DNA TGTGCCAGCAGCGGGGAGGGGGGGTACGACACTGAAGCTTTCTTT. Based on the CDR3 plus reference TRBV11-1 and TRBJ1-1, the full variable domain is EAEVAQSPRYKITEKSQAVAFWCDPISGHATLYWYRQILGQGPELLVQFQDESVVDDSQLPKDRFSAERLKGVDSTLKIQPAELGDSAMYLCASSGEGGYDTEAFFGQGTRLTVV.

This chain links TRBV5-4 with TRBJ1-6, with 7 bases fitting TRBD1. V was pared by 4 bases and J by 4 bases, with 2 bases of the junction left unmatched. Germline CDR1 is SGHNT and CDR2 is YYREEE (reference sequence). The length of the CDR3 is 14 residues. The CDR3 DNA reads TGTGCCAGCAGCCCGGGACAGTATAATTCACCCCTCCACTTT. As protein: CASSPGQYNSPLHF.

This clone occurred once. The V gene is TRBV3-1 (or the pseudogene TRBV3-2), the J gene TRBJ1-2, with 7 bases aligning to TRBD1. The CDR3 consists of 14 residues. V shed 4 bases, J shed 6 bases, and the junction held 8 bases outside the gene matches. The V gene's germline CDR1 is LGHDT and CDR2 YNNKEL (reference sequence). CDR3 amino acids: CASSPWKDRHGYTF. CDR3 coding DNA: TGTGCCAGCAGCCCCTGGAAGGACAGGCATGGCTACACCTTC.

The chain combines TRBV11-2 with TRBJ2-2; 7 bases map to TRBD1. This CDR3 comprises 15 residues. Germline V CDR1 and CDR2: SGHAT, FQNNGV. J was trimmed by 3 bases and V by 5 bases; bases with no gene match: 6. The CDR3 is CASSKTGLDTGELFF. CDR3 coding DNA: TGTGCCAGCAGCAAGACAGGGCTGGACACCGGGGAGCTGTTTTTT.

The chain employs TRBV18 and TRBJ2-5; D is perhaps TRBD2 (6 bases). The germline V gene encodes CDR1 KGHSH and CDR2 LQKENI. The CDR3 contains 13 residues. Between the trimmed V and J ends, which lost 5 bases and 2 bases, there was a span of 9 bases. Written as DNA, the CDR3 is TGTGCCAGCTCAAGAGGACTACAAGAGACCCAGTACTTC. Protein: CASSRGLQETQYF.

Concerning this clone: Within the sample, other DNA sequences also encode this same CDR3. The chain links TRBV18 to TRBJ1-1; D not certain. The CDR3 has 13 residues. V lost 2 bases and J lost 2, with 6 bases in between. Per germline, CDR1 KGHSH and CDR2 LQKENI. The CDR3 DNA is TGTGCCAGCTCACCAGCGGGTAACACTGAAGCTTTCTTT. Encoded protein: CASSPAGNTEAFF.